This T cell receptor (beta chain) was retrieved from a study of blood T cells in healthy people across ages. A sample-barcoded 5' primer and a J-beta primer mix were used in a second PCR of roughly 7 to 11 cycles. Using its own MiXCR run on the 5' RACE reads, TCRdb lists one record per CDR3 protein. The sample includes hundreds of thousands of distinct CDR3 sequences, around 36% seen only once; the top ten take approximately 12%. Study conclusions and caveats: Expanded clonotype shifts may have been confounded, as the donors had an unknown CMV status.

As regards this clonotype: Antigen specificity is unknown.

Sequencing was done on a sample of blood. This TCR derives from a man younger than 35 in good health.

CDR3 coding DNA: TGCAGTGCTAGAGATCGAGGCGGACAAAACTACAATGAGCAGTACTTC. Translated, it gives CSARDRGGQNYNEQYF. V and J are TRBV20-1 and TRBJ2-7, with a possible D match to TRBD1 (5 bases). V lost 0 bases and J 7 bases, leaving 22 bases between the germline ends. Germline V CDR1 and CDR2: DFQATT, SNEGSKA (reference sequence). The CDR3 spans 16 residues.